This T cell receptor beta chain was recorded in a study of a mutant IDH1 vaccine in newly diagnosed glioma. Regarding the study as a whole: Pseudoprogression appeared independent of alterations in top peripheral clonotypes.

CDR3 size: 14 residues. Germline CDR1 reads SEHNR; CDR2 reads FQNEAQ (reference sequence). Germline trimming cut 5 bases from V and 5 bases from J; bases unmatched to any gene: 4. Assay: immunoSEQ multiplex PCR; the TCRdb copy retains only in-frame clones and omits some. The table shows roughly 120,000 clones, with about nine tenths occurring only once. The time point was: week 11, during vaccination. Doses of 300 ug of mutant IDH1 20-mer peptide were given with topical imiquimod. With regard to this clone: As yet, its antigen is unknown.

This TCR came from a woman aged 45 to 65 with glioma. The sample in question was PBMCs, obtained from a glioma patient whose treatment included an IDH1 peptide vaccine. The chain has TRBV7-9 and TRBJ2-3, with TRBD2 matching over 10 bases. CDR3 nucleotide sequence: TGTGCCAGCAGCCCAGCGGGGGGGGAAGATACGCAGTATTTT. It codes for CASSPAGGEDTQYF.